A selection of T cell receptor beta chains follows, all from one sample in a study of siplizumab effects on memory and regulatory T cells. The protocol was immunoSEQ multiplex PCR, while the TCRdb copy is restricted to in-frame clones and leaves out a portion. Among 92,000 or so clones, about nine tenths were seen once, and the ten largest hold over 12%. The sequencing input was CD4+ T cells sorted from blood. Receptors were obtained from a human donor in good health. CDR3s include the opening cysteine and the closing phenylalanine or tryptophan. D genes are given only for firm matches. Not every row has a clone size; where given, it reads once, few, many or a size class.

size | J | D | V | CDR3 | DNA
NA | TRBJ2-1 | NA | TRBV7-2 | CASSLGVGNEQFF | TGTGCCAGCAGCTTAGGCGTGGGAAATGAGCAGTTCTTC
NA | TRBJ2-5 | NA | TRBV5-6 | CASSLGGGRETQYF | TGTGCCAGCAGCTTAGGTGGGGGCCGCGAGACCCAGTACTTC
NA | TRBJ1-1 | TRBD1 | TRBV6-6 | CASSVTGGNTEAFF | TGTGCCAGCAGTGTGACAGGGGGAAACACTGAAGCTTTCTTT
few | TRBJ2-7 | NA | TRBV6-1 | CASIRGTHLYEQYF | TGTGCCAGCATCCGCGGGACTCATCTCTACGAGCAGTACTTC
NA | TRBJ1-2 | NA | TRBV5-1 | CASSLGQGGYGYTF | TGCGCCAGCAGCTTGGGGCAGGGAGGCTATGGCTACACCTTC
NA | TRBJ1-2 | NA | TRBV6-6 | CASSYKPDPGYTF | TGTGCCAGCAGTTATAAACCCGATCCGGGCTACACCTTC
NA | TRBJ2-5 | TRBD1 | TRBV6-6 | CASSTTGEETQYF | TGTGCCAGCAGTACGACAGGGGAAGAGACCCAGTACTTC
NA | TRBJ2-5 | TRBD1 | TRBV27 | CASSSWTGEGKTQYF | TGTGCCAGCAGTTCCTGGACAGGCGAGGGAAAGACCCAGTACTTC
NA | TRBJ2-6 | NA | TRBV28 | CASSPQGAPGANVLTF | TGTGCCAGCAGTCCCCAAGGGGCTCCTGGGGCCAACGTCCTGACTTTC
NA | TRBJ1-5 | TRBD1 | TRBV6-5 | CASRIGQGVHQPQHF | TGTGCCAGCAGAATCGGACAGGGGGTTCATCAGCCCCAGCATTTT
once | TRBJ1-5 | TRBD1 | TRBV30 | CAWSARQGEPQHF | TGTGCCTGGAGTGCTAGACAGGGAGAGCCCCAGCATTTT
NA | TRBJ2-1 | TRBD1 | TRBV27 | CASSFGPGTVSYNEQFF | TGTGCCAGCAGTTTTGGTCCCGGGACAGTTTCCTACAATGAGCAGTTCTTC
NA | TRBJ2-7 | TRBD2 | TRBV5-4 | CASSLGGSGRAGYF | TGTGCCAGCAGCTTGGGAGGTAGCGGGAGGGCCGGGTACTTC
once | TRBJ2-2 | TRBD1 | TRBV2 | CASSGRQGAKYFNTGELFF | TGTGCCAGCAGCGGACGACAGGGGGCAAAGTACTTCAACACCGGGGAGCTGTTTTTT
NA | TRBJ2-1 | TRBD2 | TRBV7-3 | CASSLISGGYGEQFF | TGTGCCAGCAGCTTAATTAGCGGGGGGTATGGTGAGCAGTTCTTC
NA | TRBJ1-1 | NA | TRBV6-1 | CASSIGWEGNTEAFF | TGTGCCAGCAGCATAGGCTGGGAGGGGAACACTGAAGCTTTCTTT
NA | TRBJ1-1 | NA | TRBV18 | CASSPQQGGDTEAFF | TGTGCCAGCTCACCACAACAGGGTGGGGACACTGAAGCTTTCTTT
NA | TRBJ2-2 | NA | TRBV5-6 | CASSPAGAGELFF | TGTGCCAGCAGCCCCGCAGGGGCCGGGGAGCTGTTTTTT
NA | TRBJ1-4 | NA | TRBV5-6 | CASSTDTNEKLFF | TGTGCCAGCAGCACGGACACCAATGAAAAACTGTTTTTT
NA | TRBJ2-3 | TRBD2 | TRBV25-1 | CASSARAGGDTQYF | TGTGCCAGCAGTGCGAGAGCGGGAGGGGATACGCAGTATTTT
NA | TRBJ2-6 | NA | TRBV7-3 | CASSRSSSGANVLTF | TGTGCCAGCAGCCGCAGCAGCTCTGGGGCCAACGTCCTGACTTTC
NA | TRBJ1-3 | NA | TRBV2 | CASRASGNTIYF | TGTGCCAGCAGGGCCTCTGGAAACACCATATATTTT
NA | TRBJ1-5 | NA | TRBV6-1 | CASSERPAHSNQPQHF | TGTGCCAGCAGTGAGAGGCCGGCACATAGCAATCAGCCCCAGCATTTT
few | TRBJ2-2 | TRBD1 | TRBV27 | CASSSRTGVGNTGELFF | TGTGCCAGCAGTTCGCGAACAGGGGTGGGGAACACCGGGGAGCTGTTTTTT
NA | TRBJ2-2 | TRBD2 | TRBV30 | CAWRLAGVNTGELFF | TGTGCCTGGAGACTAGCGGGAGTGAACACCGGGGAGCTGTTTTTT
NA | TRBJ2-5 | NA | TRBV29-1 | CSVGPRTGETQYF | TGCAGCGTTGGTCCCCGGACTGGGGAGACCCAGTACTTC
NA | TRBJ2-7 | NA | TRBV6-1 | CASSAPYEQYF | TGTGCCAGCAGTGCGCCCTACGAGCAGTACTTC
NA | TRBJ2-2 | TRBD2 | TRBV7-8 | CASSTPGLAVGELFF | TGTGCCAGCAGCACACCGGGACTAGCAGTCGGGGAGCTGTTTTTT
NA | TRBJ2-3 | NA | TRBV18 | CASSEGADTQYF | TGTGCCAGCTCAGAGGGGGCAGATACGCAGTATTTT
NA | TRBJ1-2 | NA | TRBV6-1 | CASSEVRDYYGYTF | TGTGCCAGCAGTGAAGTCCGGGACTACTATGGCTACACCTTC
once | TRBJ2-2 | NA | TRBV29-1 | CSASEGAGELFF | TGCAGCGCGTCCGAGGGTGCCGGGGAGCTGTTTTTT
once | TRBJ2-7 | NA | TRBV27 | CASSLQGSSYEQYF | TGTGCCAGCAGTTTACAGGGTAGCTCCTACGAGCAGTACTTC
NA | TRBJ2-7 | TRBD2 | TRBV15 | CATSRGAGGYSEQYF | TGTGCCACCAGCAGAGGAGCGGGAGGCTATTCCGAGCAGTACTTC
NA | TRBJ1-3 | TRBD1 | TRBV18 | CASSQGQGGFSGNTIYF | TGTGCCAGCTCACAAGGACAGGGTGGATTCTCTGGAAACACCATATATTTT
NA | TRBJ1-1 | TRBD1 | TRBV11-1 | CASSTGVNTEAFF | TGTGCCAGCAGCACAGGGGTAAACACTGAAGCTTTCTTT
NA | TRBJ2-7 | NA | TRBV7-6 | CASSPGGALDYEQYF | TGTGCCAGCAGCCCTGGTGGAGCCCTAGACTACGAGCAGTACTTC
NA | TRBJ2-1 | NA | TRBV5-6 | CASSSYNEQFF | TGTGCCAGCAGCTCATACAATGAGCAGTTCTTC
once | TRBJ2-4 | NA | TRBV23-1 | CASSQGLLAFHIQYF | TGCGCCAGCAGTCAAGGACTGCTAGCGTTTCACATTCAGTACTTC
NA | TRBJ1-1 | NA | TRBV7-3 | CASSLRRQNTEAFF | TGTGCCAGCAGCTTACGACGGCAGAACACTGAAGCTTTCTTT
NA | TRBJ2-1 | NA | TRBV5-1 | CAIKLVREQFF | TGCGCCATCAAACTAGTCAGGGAGCAGTTCTTC
NA | TRBJ2-4 | TRBD2 | TRBV19 | CASSPRLAGERIQYF | TGTGCCAGTAGTCCGCGACTAGCGGGAGAGCGCATTCAGTACTTC
NA | TRBJ2-7 | TRBD2 | TRBV28 | CASSLTSGLVIYEQYF | TGTGCCAGCAGTTTAACTTCGGGACTAGTTATCTACGAGCAGTACTTC
NA | TRBJ1-3 | TRBD1 | TRBV6-1 | CASSTGVGNTIYF | TGTGCCAGCAGTACAGGGGTAGGAAACACCATATATTTT
NA | TRBJ1-2 | NA | TRBV6-4 | CASSETQVGYGYTF | TGTGCCAGCAGTGAGACCCAGGTCGGCTATGGCTACACCTTC
once | TRBJ2-3 | TRBD1 | TRBV11-3 | CASSWGTADTQYF | TGTGCCAGCAGCTGGGGGACAGCAGATACGCAGTATTTT
NA | TRBJ1-5 | NA | TRBV27 | CASSLKGLGNQPQHF | TGTGCCAGCAGTTTAAAGGGTTTGGGCAATCAGCCCCAGCATTTT
NA | TRBJ2-5 | NA | TRBV21-1 | CASSKKREAQETQYF | TGTGCCAGCAGCAAAAAGCGGGAGGCCCAAGAGACCCAGTACTTC
NA | TRBJ2-1 | NA | TRBV19 | CASSNPRGGGQEVNEQFF | TGTGCCAGTAGTAACCCCAGGGGCGGGGGACAGGAGGTCAATGAGCAGTTCTTC
NA | TRBJ1-1 | NA | TRBV19 | CASSGRGRGTEAFF | TGTGCCAGTAGTGGTAGGGGAAGGGGCACTGAAGCTTTCTTT
NA | TRBJ2-1 | NA | TRBV6-1 | CASSEEVGTYNEQFF | TGTGCCAGCAGTGAAGAGGTGGGGACCTACAATGAGCAGTTCTTC
NA | TRBJ1-5 | TRBD1 | TRBV7-2 | CASSRQQGASQPQHF | TGTGCCAGCAGCCGTCAACAGGGGGCCTCTCAGCCCCAGCATTTT
NA | TRBJ2-1 | NA | TRBV30 | CAWSVYDEQFF | TGTGCCTGGAGTGTTTATGATGAGCAGTTCTTC
once | TRBJ2-7 | NA | TRBV30 | CAWMASYEQYF | TGTGCCTGGATGGCCTCCTACGAGCAGTACTTC
once | TRBJ1-4 | TRBD1 | TRBV19 | CASSIPGQGGEKLFF | TGTGCCAGTAGTATTCCGGGACAGGGAGGTGAAAAACTGTTTTTT
NA | TRBJ1-6 | NA | TRBV29-1 | CSVSDSGNSPLHF | TGCAGCGTTAGTGACAGCGGCAATTCACCCCTCCACTTT
NA | TRBJ2-2 | NA | TRBV7-9 | CASSATLGQGGTGELFF | TGTGCCAGCAGCGCCACTCTGGGTCAGGGAGGAACCGGGGAGCTGTTTTTT
once | TRBJ2-5 | NA | TRBV12-5 | CASGLAQETQYF | TGTGCTAGTGGTTTGGCCCAAGAGACCCAGTACTTC
NA | TRBJ2-5 | NA | TRBV19 | CATRGGETQYF | TGTGCCACCAGGGGTGGGGAGACCCAGTACTTC
NA | TRBJ2-5 | NA | TRBV5-1 | CASSALVGETQYF | TGCGCCAGCAGCGCTCTAGTGGGAGAGACCCAGTACTTC
NA | TRBJ2-1 | NA | TRBV7-3 | CASSLAGSEQFF | TGTGCCAGCAGCTTGGCGGGCAGTGAGCAGTTCTTC